Given below is one T cell receptor beta chain in context. Antigen unknown. Each TCR beta cDNA library carried unique molecular identifiers. The authors obtained roughly 0.5 million cDNA molecules from around 0.96 to 9.9 million T cells. TCRdb independently ran MiXCR on the PCR reads; one entry per CDR3 protein. The sample records about 540,000 distinct CDR3 sequences, 34% being singletons. This entry belongs to a study of post-analysis software for immune sequencing data. Whole-study context: Both relapsing-remitting and secondary progressive multiple sclerosis featured among the disease courses, as did progressive-relapsing multiple sclerosis.

General study points: Normalized Chao1 diversity was significantly lower in multiple sclerosis patients than in controls. Among four to six TRBV segments more frequent in patients than controls were TRBV5-6, TRBV5-1 and TRBV20-1. Same-batch preparations were strongly co-clustered by F measure.

The CDR3 is 17 residues long. Germline V gene sequence: CDR1 DFQATT, CDR2 SNEGSKA (reference sequence). V lost 0 bases and J lost 9; bases outside the gene matches: 13. The V gene is TRBV20-1, the J gene TRBJ2-3, with TRBD2 matching over 12 bases. The TCR comes from a girl aged 2 to 17 with multiple sclerosis. The sample consisted of blood. The CDR3 sequence: CSARDGGLAGGPMTQYF. CDR3 nucleotide sequence: TGCAGTGCTAGAGATGGGGGTCTAGCGGGGGGGCCTATGACGCAGTATTTT.